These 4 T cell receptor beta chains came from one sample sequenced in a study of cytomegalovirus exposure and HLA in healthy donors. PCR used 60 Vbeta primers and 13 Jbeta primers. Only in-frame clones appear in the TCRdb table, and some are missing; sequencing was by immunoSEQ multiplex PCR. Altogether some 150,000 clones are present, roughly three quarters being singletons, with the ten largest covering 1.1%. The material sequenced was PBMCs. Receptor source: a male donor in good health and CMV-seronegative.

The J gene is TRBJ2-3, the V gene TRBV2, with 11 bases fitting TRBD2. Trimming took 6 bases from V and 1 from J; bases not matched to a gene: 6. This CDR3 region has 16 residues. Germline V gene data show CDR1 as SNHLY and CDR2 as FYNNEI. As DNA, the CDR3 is TGTGCCAGCAGCAATTCACTAGCGGGGGGCACAGATACGCAGTATTTT. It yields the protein CASSNSLAGGTDTQYF.

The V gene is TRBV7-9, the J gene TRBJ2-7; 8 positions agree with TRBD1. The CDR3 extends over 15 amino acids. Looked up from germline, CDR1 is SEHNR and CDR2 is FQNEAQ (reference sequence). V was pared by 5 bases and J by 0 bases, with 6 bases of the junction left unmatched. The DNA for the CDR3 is TGTGCCAGCAGCGGACAGGGACAGCACTCCTACGAGCAGTACTTC. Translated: CASSGQGQHSYEQYF.

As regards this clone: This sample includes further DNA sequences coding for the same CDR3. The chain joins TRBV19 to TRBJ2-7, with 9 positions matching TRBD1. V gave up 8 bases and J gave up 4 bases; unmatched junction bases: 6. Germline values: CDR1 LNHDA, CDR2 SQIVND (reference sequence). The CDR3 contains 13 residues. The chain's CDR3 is CASGTGTGYEQYF. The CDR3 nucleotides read TGTGCCAGTGGGACAGGGACAGGGTACGAGCAGTACTTC.

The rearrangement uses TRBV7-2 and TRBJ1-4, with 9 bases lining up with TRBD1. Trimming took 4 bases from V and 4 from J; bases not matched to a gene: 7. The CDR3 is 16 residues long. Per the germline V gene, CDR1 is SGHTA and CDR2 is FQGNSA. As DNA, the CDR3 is TGTGCCAGCAGCTCCCGGACAGGGGCTTTTAATGAAAAACTGTTTTTT. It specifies CASSSRTGAFNEKLFF.